The present TCR beta chain was sequenced within a study of technical replicates of blood from four donors. Only in-frame clones appear in the TCRdb table, and some are missing; sequencing was by immunoSEQ multiplex PCR. The table has 90,000 to 100,000 clones, 90% to 96% seen once. The germline CDR1 and CDR2 sequences are SGDLS and YYNGEE. The CDR3 spans 15 residues. Trimming took 0 bases from V and 3 from J, leaving 13 bases between them. V is TRBV9 and J is TRBJ2-7; D possibly corresponds to TRBD2 (7 bases). Specimen: T cells isolated from PBMCs. This clonotype was obtained from a human donor in good health. The DNA for the CDR3 is TGTGCCAGCAGCGTAGGGGGAGGGGGGGTCTACGAGCAGTACTTC. It translates to CASSVGGGGVYEQYF.